The 27 T cell receptor beta chains below all came from one sample that was sequenced in a study of OX40 agonist ivuxolimab in advanced cancers. The data were produced by immunoSEQ multiplex PCR, yet TCRdb's version contains in-frame clones alone and is incomplete. The sample shows 55,000 to 90,000 clones, 85% to 90% of them seen only once. Sample: CD4+ or CD8+ T cells sorted from blood, taken in a trial of the OX40 agonist ivuxolimab. These receptors all stem from an adult with an advanced solid tumor such as melanoma, head and neck, liver or kidney cancer.

The V gene is TRBV11-2, the J gene TRBJ2-5; D is unclear. Per the germline V gene, CDR1 is SGHAT and CDR2 is FQNNGV. CDR3 length equals 14 residues. Trimming shortened V by 1 base and J by 2 bases, and 8 bases separated the two germline ends. CDR3 sequence: CASSLVVGQETQYF. The CDR3 coding sequence is TGTGCCAGCAGCTTAGTGGTGGGGCAAGAGACCCAGTACTTC.

This chain links TRBV7-8 with TRBJ2-7, with D perhaps TRBD2 (6 bases). Germline CDR1 SGHVS, CDR2 FQNEAQ. The ends were cut back, 3 bases at V and 5 bases at J, with 20 bases in the middle. The CDR3 runs 16 residues. CDR3 sequence reads: CASSFRRGTAGDEQYF. The CDR3 coding sequence is TGTGCCAGCAGCTTCCGGCGCGGGACCGCGGGTGACGAGCAGTACTTC. Full variable domain (outside the CDR3, taken from reference TRBV7-8 and TRBJ2-7): GAGVSQSPRYKVAKRGQDVALRCDPISGHVSLFWYQQALGQGPEFLTYFQNEAQLDKSGLPSDRFFAERPEGSVSTLKIQRTQQEDSAVYLCASSFRRGTAGDEQYFGPGTRLTVT.

The rearrangement links TRBV7-2 to TRBJ2-5; either TRBD1 or TRBD2 may supply D (5 bases each). Trimming stripped 4 bases from V and 7 bases from J, with 16 bases between. This CDR3 contains 14 residues. The germline gives CDR1 SGHTA, CDR2 FQGNSA. CDR3 amino acids: CASSSPGPPRTQYF. CDR3 sequence (DNA): TGTGCCAGCAGCTCCCCGGGACCCCCTAGGACCCAGTACTTC.

The chain couples TRBV7-9 to TRBJ1-4; 8 bases align to TRBD1. The CDR3 totals 14 residues. Germline V gives CDR1 SEHNR, CDR2 FQNEAQ (reference sequence). V dropped 6 bases and J dropped 6; count of bases not matched to a gene: 6. The CDR3 protein is CASSPTGDHEKLFF. The CDR3 coding sequence is TGTGCCAGCAGTCCGACAGGGGATCATGAAAAACTGTTTTTT.

The V and J genes are TRBV7-2 and TRBJ2-3; D uncertain. The CDR3 is 12 amino acids. Germline CDR1 is SGHTA and CDR2 is FQGNSA. V was pared by 1 base and J by 4 bases, with 3 bases between. The CDR3 DNA follows: TGTGCCAGCAGCTTAGGCGCAGATACGCAGTATTTT. It specifies CASSLGADTQYF. The full variable domain, with the rest looked up from reference TRBV7-2 and TRBJ2-3, is GAGVSQSPSNKVTEKGKDVELRCDPISGHTALYWYRQSLGQGLEFLIYFQGNSAPDKSGLPSDRFSAERTGGSVSTLTIQRTQQEDSAVYLCASSLGADTQYFGPGTRLTVL.

The chain couples TRBV9 to TRBJ2-1, with a possible D match to TRBD2 (6 bases). This CDR3 contains 16 residues. Trimming removed 2 bases from V and 0 bases from J, with 12 bases in between. Germline-derived CDR1 and CDR2 are SGDLS and YYNGEE. DNA for the CDR3: TGTGCCAGCAGCGTCTTAGGGCGGGGCTCCTACAATGAGCAGTTCTTC. This gives the protein CASSVLGRGSYNEQFF.

V and J are TRBV4-1 and TRBJ2-1, with TRBD2 matching 10 bases. V was clipped by 4 bases and J by 5 bases; unmatched bases: 8. There are 16 residues in the CDR3. The germline CDR1 and CDR2 sequences are MGHRA and YSYEKL. CDR3 in DNA: TGCGCCAGCAGCCTGCACCTAGCGGGGGCCAACAATGAGCAGTTCTTC. Its translation is CASSLHLAGANNEQFF.

This clone has only a few counts. The genes are TRBV5-4 and TRBJ1-2; 8 positions agree with TRBD1. The junction had 2 bases not matched to a gene; V was cut back by 0 bases and J by 4 bases. This CDR3 has 14 amino acids. CDR1 and CDR2 from the germline V gene are SGHNT and YYREEE (reference sequence). Here the CDR3 reads CASSLGQGSYGYTF. In nucleotides, the CDR3 is TGTGCCAGCAGCTTGGGACAGGGGAGCTATGGCTACACCTTC.

V usage is TRBV5-1 and J usage is TRBJ1-5; D gene uncertain. Germline V lookup: CDR1 SGHRS, CDR2 YFSETQ. CDR3 size: 13 residues. V lost 0 bases, J lost 3 bases, and 4 bases lay in between. The CDR3 DNA follows: TGCGCCAGCAGCTTGGATGTCAATCAGCCCCAGCATTTT. It specifies CASSLDVNQPQHF.

The chain carries TRBV6-5 and TRBJ1-1; D unclear. Per the germline V gene, CDR1 is MNHEY and CDR2 is SVGAGI. The CDR3 runs 12 residues. V dropped 6 bases and J dropped 8 bases, with 13 bases sitting between them. In nucleotides, the CDR3 is TGTGCCAGCAGCAGACCCAATTCCGAAGCTTTCTTT. Protein sequence: CASSRPNSEAFF.

The chain employs TRBV28 and TRBJ1-1, with no clear D. CDR3 length equals 13 residues. The V end lost 5 bases, the J end lost 5 bases, and 12 bases lay between the germline ends. Germline V gene lookup returns CDR1 MDHEN and CDR2 SYDVKM. The CDR3 DNA is TGTGCCAGCAGTCCCACGGTACGGACTGAAGCTTTCTTT. As protein: CASSPTVRTEAFF.

The V call is TRBV7-9, the J call TRBJ1-2; D unresolved. The V end lost 5 bases, the J end lost 4 bases, and 20 bases lay between the germline ends. This CDR3 spans 16 amino acids. Per germline, CDR1 SEHNR and CDR2 FQNEAQ (reference sequence). CDR3 bases: TGTGCCAGCAGCGTTTTCAACCATGGAAAGACCTATGGCTACACCTTC. Translation gives CASSVFNHGKTYGYTF.

The CDR3 spells CASSRGPTSSGNTIYF. In nucleotides, the CDR3 is TGTGCCAGCAGCCGGGGACCAACGAGCTCTGGAAACACCATATATTTT. V and J are TRBV7-2 and TRBJ1-3; possible D gene TRBD1, 5 bases. Germline-derived CDR1 and CDR2 are SGHTA and FQGNSA. Trimming pared 5 bases from V and 0 bases from J, leaving 14 bases between. CDR3 length equals 16 residues.

This clone occurred once. V and J are TRBV7-8 and TRBJ2-1, with D possibly matching TRBD2 (5 bases). Germline assignment: CDR1 SGHVS and CDR2 FQNEAQ. Trimming took 0 bases from V and 4 from J, leaving 16 bases between them. This CDR3 has 17 amino acids. The CDR3 reads CASSLAFLSGRYNEQFF. The CDR3 coding sequence is TGTGCCAGCAGCTTAGCATTTCTGAGCGGTCGATACAATGAGCAGTTCTTC. Full variable domain (missing parts from reference TRBV7-8 and TRBJ2-1): GAGVSQSPRYKVAKRGQDVALRCDPISGHVSLFWYQQALGQGPEFLTYFQNEAQLDKSGLPSDRFFAERPEGSVSTLKIQRTQQEDSAVYLCASSLAFLSGRYNEQFFGPGTRLTVL.

The rearrangement joins TRBV30 to TRBJ2-1, with 8 bases identical to TRBD2. Germline CDR1 GTSNPN, CDR2 SVGIG (reference sequence). With V trimmed by 5 bases and J by 7 bases, 10 bases remained unmatched. The CDR3 is 14 residues long. In nucleotides, the CDR3 is TGTGCCTGGGGCCCGGGACTAGTCTTTAATGAGCAGTTCTTC. The encoded protein is CAWGPGLVFNEQFF.

The V call is TRBV6-5, the J call TRBJ1-1; 7 nucleotides align to TRBD1. V lost 5 bases to trimming and J lost 1 base; unmatched junction nucleotides: 7. Per germline, CDR1 MNHEY and CDR2 SVGAGI. The CDR3 has 15 residues. CDR3 sequence: CASSPTGATNTEAFF. CDR3 DNA: TGTGCCAGCAGTCCCACAGGGGCGACGAACACTGAAGCTTTCTTT.

This clone was detected only a few times. The V and J genes are TRBV6-5 and TRBJ1-2; weak D call: TRBD1 (6 bases). Germline V CDR1 and CDR2: MNHEY, SVGAGI. V lost 0 bases to trimming and J lost 5 bases, with 13 bases between them. The CDR3 contains 15 residues. CDR3 sequence reads: CASSYSAGGQYGYTF. The CDR3 DNA reads as TGTGCCAGCAGTTACTCGGCGGGGGGCCAATATGGCTACACCTTC.

V and J are TRBV23-1 and TRBJ1-6; possible D gene TRBD1, 5 bases. TRBV23-1 is known as an ORF, though its function is uncertain. CDR3 size: 19 residues. V was shortened by 0 bases and J by 2 bases, with 17 bases between the two germline ends. CDR3 in amino acids: CASSQSLGPANTYNSPLHF. The DNA of the CDR3 is TGCGCCAGCAGTCAATCATTGGGGCCGGCAAACACCTATAATTCACCCCTCCACTTT.

This chain joins TRBV9 and TRBJ2-5, with 11 bases that match TRBD2. This CDR3 has 14 amino acids. The germline gives CDR1 SGDLS, CDR2 YYNGEE. Trimming took 0 bases from V and 5 from J; bases not matched to a gene: 0. This chain's CDR3 is CASSVGTSGETQYF. CDR3 bases: TGTGCCAGCAGCGTAGGGACTAGCGGGGAGACCCAGTACTTC.

The chain recombines TRBV28 with TRBJ2-5; 12 bases align to TRBD1. CDR1 is MDHEN, CDR2 SYDVKM, per germline. Trimming removed 5 bases from V and 2 bases from J; junction bases left unmatched: 9. The CDR3 loop spans 17 amino acids. In DNA, the CDR3 is TGTGCCAGCAGTCCTAGCCTGGGACAGGGGGCACAAGAGACCCAGTACTTC. This sequence encodes CASSPSLGQGAQETQYF.

V is TRBV20-1 and J is TRBJ1-2, with D perhaps TRBD1 (5 bases). The CDR3 totals 9 residues. The germline CDR1 and CDR2 sequences are DFQATT and SNEGSKA (reference sequence). The CDR3: CRDDSGYTF. CDR3 DNA sequence: TGCAGAGACGACAGTGGCTACACCTTC.

This sequence joins TRBV4-3 and TRBJ1-6; weak D call: TRBD1 (6 bases). Germline V gives CDR1 LGHNA, CDR2 YSLEER. CDR3 size: 15 residues. The V end was cut by 0 bases, the J end by 5 bases, with 8 bases between. The CDR3 DNA reads TGCGCCAGCAGCCAAGAGAGGGGGAATAATTCACCCCTCCACTTT. It encodes CASSQERGNNSPLHF.

The chain has TRBV18 and TRBJ2-3; TRBD1 matches at 9 bases. Trimming at V came to 1 base and at J to 1 base, leaving 6 bases not matched to a gene. The germline V gene has CDR1 KGHSH and CDR2 LQKENI. CDR3 length: 17 residues. The CDR3 reads CASSPQQGALGTDTQYF. CDR3 sequence (DNA): TGTGCCAGCTCACCACAACAGGGGGCGCTCGGCACAGATACGCAGTATTTT.

The gene calls are TRBV4-2 and TRBJ2-3, with TRBD2 matching over 8 bases. V was pared by 4 bases and J by 6 bases, with 18 bases of the junction left unmatched. This CDR3 is built from 18 residues. CDR1 and CDR2 from the germline V gene are LGHNA and YNFKEQ. This CDR3 reads CASSRRAGDFRFMDTQYF. For the CDR3, the DNA is TGTGCCAGCAGCCGCCGAGCGGGAGATTTCAGGTTTATGGATACGCAGTATTTT.

The chain links TRBV9 to TRBJ1-1, with 7 positions matching TRBD1. The junction had 3 bases not matched to a gene; V was cut back by 5 bases and J by 2 bases. The CDR3 has 13 amino acids. The germline V gene encodes CDR1 SGDLS and CDR2 YYNGEE. CDR3 residues: CASSGQVNTEAFF. CDR3 DNA: TGTGCCAGCAGTGGACAGGTTAACACTGAAGCTTTCTTT.

The chain employs TRBV6-6 and TRBJ2-1; maybe TRBD1 (5 bases). This CDR3 has 14 residues. V was clipped by 5 bases and J by 5 bases, with 13 bases between them. From germline, CDR1 is MNHNY and CDR2 SVGAGI (reference sequence). The CDR3 bases are TGTGCCAGCAGTCTCCACGACAGCGACAATGAGCAGTTCTTC. Translation gives CASSLHDSDNEQFF.

This clone has just one count. V is TRBV14 and J is TRBJ2-3; no clear D gene. Germline V gene lookup returns CDR1 SGHDN and CDR2 FVKESK. Trimming pared 1 base from V and 2 bases from J, leaving 13 bases between. The CDR3 is 16 residues long. CDR3 bases: TGTGCCAGCAGCCAAGGTATCCAGCTCCCCACAGATACGCAGTATTTT. This encodes CASSQGIQLPTDTQYF.